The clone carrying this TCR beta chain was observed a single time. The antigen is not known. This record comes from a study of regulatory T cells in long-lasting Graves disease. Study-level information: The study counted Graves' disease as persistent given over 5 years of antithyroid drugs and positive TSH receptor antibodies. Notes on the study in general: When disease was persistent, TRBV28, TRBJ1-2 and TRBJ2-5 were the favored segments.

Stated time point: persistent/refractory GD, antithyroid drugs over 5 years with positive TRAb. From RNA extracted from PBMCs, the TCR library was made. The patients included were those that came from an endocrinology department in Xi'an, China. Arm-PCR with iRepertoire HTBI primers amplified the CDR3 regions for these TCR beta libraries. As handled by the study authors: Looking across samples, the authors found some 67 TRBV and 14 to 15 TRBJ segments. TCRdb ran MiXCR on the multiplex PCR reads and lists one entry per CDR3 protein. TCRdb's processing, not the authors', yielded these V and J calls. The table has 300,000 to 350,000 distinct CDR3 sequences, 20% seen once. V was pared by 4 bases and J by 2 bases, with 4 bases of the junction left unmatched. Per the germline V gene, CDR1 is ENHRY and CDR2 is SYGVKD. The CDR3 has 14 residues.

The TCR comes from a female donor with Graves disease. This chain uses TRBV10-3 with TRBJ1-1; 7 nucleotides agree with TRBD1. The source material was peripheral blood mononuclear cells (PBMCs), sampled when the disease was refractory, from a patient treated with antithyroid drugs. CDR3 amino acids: CAISGAGGNTEAFF. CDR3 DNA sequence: TGTGCCATCAGTGGGGCAGGGGGTAACACTGAAGCTTTCTTT.